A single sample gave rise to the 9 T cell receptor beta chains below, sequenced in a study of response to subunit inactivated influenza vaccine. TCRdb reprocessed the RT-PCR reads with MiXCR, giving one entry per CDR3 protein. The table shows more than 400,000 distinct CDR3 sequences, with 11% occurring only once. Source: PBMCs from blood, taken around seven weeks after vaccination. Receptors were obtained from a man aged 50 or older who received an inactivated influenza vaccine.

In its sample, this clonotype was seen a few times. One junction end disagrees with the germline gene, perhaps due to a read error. CDR3 residues: CASSPPAAPTVF. The CDR3 bases are TGTGCCAGCAGTCCCCCCGCCGCCCCTACCGTCTTC. The chain joins TRBV6-6 to TRBJ2-7; D not resolved. CDR3 length: 12 residues. Germline CDR1 is MNHNY and CDR2 is SVGAGI (reference sequence).

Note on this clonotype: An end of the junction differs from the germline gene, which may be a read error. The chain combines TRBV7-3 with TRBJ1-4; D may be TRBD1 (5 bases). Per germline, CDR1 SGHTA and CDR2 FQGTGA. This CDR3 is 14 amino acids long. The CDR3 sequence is CASSLTWQGRIIIF. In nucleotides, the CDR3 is TGTGCCAGCAGCTTAACGTGGCAGGGCAGGATTATCATTTTT. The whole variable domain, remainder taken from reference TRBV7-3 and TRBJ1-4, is GAGVSQTPSNKVTEKGKYVELRCDPISGHTALYWYRQSLGQGPEFLIYFQGTGAADDSGLPNDRFFAVRPEGSVSTLKIQRTERGDSAVYLCASSLTWQGRIIIFGSGTQLSVL.

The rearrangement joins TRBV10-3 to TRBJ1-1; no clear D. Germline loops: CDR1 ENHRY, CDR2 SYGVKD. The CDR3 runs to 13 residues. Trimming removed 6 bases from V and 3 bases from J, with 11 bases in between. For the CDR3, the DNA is TGTGCCATCAGCGCAGACGCATACACTGAAGCTTTCTTT. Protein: CAISADAYTEAFF.

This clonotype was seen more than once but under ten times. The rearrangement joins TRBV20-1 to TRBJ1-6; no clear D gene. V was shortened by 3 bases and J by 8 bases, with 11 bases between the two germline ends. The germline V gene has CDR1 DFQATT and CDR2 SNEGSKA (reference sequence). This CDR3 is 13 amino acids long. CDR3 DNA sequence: TGCAGTGCTAGGGGGAGGGCGGATTCACCCCTCCACTTT. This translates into CSARGRADSPLHF.

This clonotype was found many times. The CDR3 is CASSHPRQGNYGYTF. The CDR3 DNA reads TGTGCCAGCAGCCACCCGAGACAGGGAAACTATGGCTACACCTTC. The chain carries TRBV4-2 and TRBJ1-2, with 7 bases matching TRBD1. V lost 3 bases and J lost 2; bases outside the gene matches: 6. Germline CDR1 LGHNA, CDR2 YNFKEQ. The CDR3 loop spans 15 amino acids.

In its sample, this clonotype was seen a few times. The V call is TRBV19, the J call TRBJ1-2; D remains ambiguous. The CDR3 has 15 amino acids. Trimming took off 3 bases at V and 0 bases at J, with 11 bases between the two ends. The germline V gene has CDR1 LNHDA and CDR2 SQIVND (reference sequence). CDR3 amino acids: CASSMAVRSNYGYTF. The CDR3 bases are TGTGCCAGTAGTATGGCTGTCAGATCTAACTATGGCTACACCTTC.

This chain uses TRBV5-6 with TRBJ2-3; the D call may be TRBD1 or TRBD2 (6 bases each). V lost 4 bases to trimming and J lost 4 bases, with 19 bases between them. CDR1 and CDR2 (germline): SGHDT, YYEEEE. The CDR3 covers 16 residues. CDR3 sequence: CASSRTGTGAPDTQYF. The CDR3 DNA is TGTGCCAGCAGCCGGACCGGTACGGGGGCCCCAGATACGCAGTATTTT.

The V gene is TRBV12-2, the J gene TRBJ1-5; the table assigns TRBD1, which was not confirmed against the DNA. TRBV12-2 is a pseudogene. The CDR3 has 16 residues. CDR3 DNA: TGTGCAAGTCGAATTCGCAACCTCAGGGGCGATCAGCCCCAGCATTTT. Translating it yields CASRIRNLRGDQPQHF.

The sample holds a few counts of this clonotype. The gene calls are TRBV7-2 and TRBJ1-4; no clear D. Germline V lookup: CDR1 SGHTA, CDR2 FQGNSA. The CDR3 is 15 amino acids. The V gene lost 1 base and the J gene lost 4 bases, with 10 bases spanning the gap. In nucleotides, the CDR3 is TGTGCCAGCAGCTTAGGTTTCGGGTTTAATGAAAAACTGTTTTTT. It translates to CASSLGFGFNEKLFF.